Below are 4 T cell receptor beta chains sequenced from a single sample in a study of blood T cell repertoires in COVID-19. Clones were read by immunoSEQ multiplex PCR, and TCRdb kept only the in-frame ones, dropping some. This table has under 400,000 clones, 88% appearing once. Sequencing used PBMCs or T cells enriched from blood (not recorded which). These receptors all stem from a woman aged 25-40 years who had been exposed to COVID-19.

The chain uses TRBV19 and TRBJ1-2; D unclear. CDR1 LNHDA and CDR2 SQIVND come from the germline V gene (reference sequence). The CDR3 consists of 12 residues. Trimming pared 8 bases from V and 4 bases from J, leaving 11 bases between. CDR3 protein: CASLDSLYGYTF. The CDR3 region has the DNA TGTGCCAGTTTAGATTCCCTCTATGGCTACACCTTC.

The rearrangement joins TRBV3-1 (or the pseudogene TRBV3-2) to TRBJ1-6, with 7 bases that match TRBD1. The CDR3 spans 14 residues. Germline trimming cut 1 base from V and 8 bases from J; bases unmatched to any gene: 2. Germline-derived CDR1 and CDR2 are LGHDT and YNNKEL (reference sequence). CDR3 in amino acids: CASSQGTGDSPLHF. CDR3 sequence (DNA): TGTGCCAGCAGCCAAGGGACAGGTGATTCACCCCTCCACTTT.

The CDR3 sequence is CASSVARQGGTEAFF. DNA for the CDR3: TGTGCCAGCAGCGTAGCCCGACAGGGAGGCACTGAAGCTTTCTTT. The gene calls are TRBV9 and TRBJ1-1, with 7 nucleotides matching TRBD1. The length of the CDR3 is 15 residues. V was clipped by 0 bases and J by 4 bases; unmatched bases: 6. Germline V gene lookup returns CDR1 SGDLS and CDR2 YYNGEE.

The chain couples TRBV11-2 to TRBJ1-1, with 7 bases identical to TRBD1. The CDR3 is 16 amino acids. J gave up 1 base and V 4 bases, and 9 bases lay outside the gene matches. Germline lookup yields CDR1 SGHAT and CDR2 FQNNGV. CDR3 in DNA: TGTGCCAGCAGCTCCTCGACAGGGCTTAGGAACACTGAAGCTTTCTTT. It is translated as CASSSSTGLRNTEAFF.